The entry that follows covers one T cell receptor (beta chain) sequence. The data derive from a study of OX40 agonist ivuxolimab in advanced cancers. Whole-study context: Intravenous ivuxolimab at 0.01 to 10 mg/kg was given to patients every 2 weeks.

The CDR3 has 14 residues. Trimming removed 6 bases at V and 1 base at J, with 12 bases between. Germline CDR1 is SNHLY and CDR2 is FYNNEI. Sequencing was performed with immunoSEQ multiplex PCR; in TCRdb, only in-frame clones are kept and a portion is missing. Counted here are tens of thousands of clones, 94% occurring once; the ten biggest clones make up approximately 14%. The sequencing used CD4+ or CD8+ T cells sorted from blood, collected in a trial of the OX40 agonist ivuxolimab. This chain connects TRBV2 to TRBJ1-1, with TRBD1 as a possible D gene (6 bases). The sequence was collected from an adult with an advanced solid tumor such as melanoma, head and neck, liver or kidney cancer. This chain's CDR3 is CASSWTDTNTEAFF. CDR3 nucleotides: TGTGCCAGCAGCTGGACAGATACGAACACTGAAGCTTTCTTT.